This TCR beta chain came from a study of blood T cell repertoires in COVID-19. Clones were sequenced by immunoSEQ multiplex PCR, and TCRdb holds only the in-frame ones, with some missing. The repertoire holds 300,000 to 400,000 clones, with roughly 90% as singletons. This CDR3 spans 15 amino acids. With V trimmed by 3 bases and J by 4 bases, 6 bases remained unmatched. Germline values: CDR1 LNHDA, CDR2 SQIVND (reference sequence). The chain employs TRBV19 and TRBJ2-1, with TRBD1 matching 7 bases. This clonotype originated in a woman aged 50 to 65 with active or convalescent COVID-19. Sequencing input: peripheral blood. The CDR3 DNA reads as TGTGCCAGTAGTATCCCAGGCAGGGGGTACAATGAGCAGTTCTTC. Translated, it gives CASSIPGRGYNEQFF. The variable domain in full, with the rest retrieved from reference TRBV19 and TRBJ2-1, is DGGITQSPKYLFRKEGQNVTLSCEQNLNHDAMYWYRQDPGQGLRLIYYSQIVNDFQKGDIAEGYSVSREKKESFPLTVTSAQKNPTAFYLCASSIPGRGYNEQFFGPGTRLTVL.